These T cell receptor beta chains were read from a single sample in a study of Graves' ophthalmopathy and Graves' hyperthyroidism. TCRdb passed the multiplex PCR reads through MiXCR, listing each CDR3 protein once. The sample contains 900,000 to 1,200,000 distinct CDR3 sequences, about two fifths of which appear only once. The sequenced sample consisted of peripheral blood or thyroid tissue (not recorded which). The origin of the receptors is an adult man with Graves' hyperthyroidism. CDR3s include the opening cysteine and the closing phenylalanine or tryptophan. D genes are given only for firm matches. Expanded clones are given a class, and other clones once, few, many or no size at all.

v_gene,abundance,j_gene,d_gene,CDR3aa,CDR3nt
TRBV29-1,-,TRBJ1-2,-,CSVVGDNGYTF,TGCAGCGTAGTTGGGGACAATGGCTACACCTTC
TRBV14,few,TRBJ2-7,-,CASSQGTNRAAAEQYF,TGTGCCAGCAGCCAAGGAACTAACAGGGCTGCTGCCGAGCAGTACTTC
TRBV19,-,TRBJ1-2,-,CASSIATPWGEYGYTF,TGTGCCAGTAGTATAGCCACTCCGTGGGGCGAATATGGCTACACCTTC
TRBV10-3,-,TRBJ2-5,TRBD2,CAISDASGAGGRETQYF,TGTGCCATCAGTGACGCTAGCGGAGCCGGAGGTCGTGAGACCCAGTACTTC
TRBV20-1,many,TRBJ1-2,-,CSARVTDPNYGYTF,TGCAGTGCTAGAGTGACGGACCCGAACTATGGCTACACCTTC
TRBV19,-,TRBJ2-2,-,CASKELFF,TGTGCCAGTAAGGAGCTGTTTTTT
TRBV7-6,many,TRBJ2-7,-,CASSPVMGAYEQYF,TGTGCCAGCAGCCCCGTTATGGGGGCCTACGAGCAGTACTTC
TRBV19,many,TRBJ2-2,-,CASTNRVGTGELFF,TGTGCCAGCACAAACAGGGTTGGGACCGGGGAGCTGTTTTTT
TRBV20-1,few,TRBJ1-3,-,CSARGGVGRRGNTIYF,TGCAGTGCTAGAGGTGGGGTTGGAAGACGTGGAAACACCATATATTTT
TRBV24-1,-,TRBJ2-1,-,CATSGGALAGDNEQFF,TGTGCCACCAGTGGGGGGGCTTTGGCGGGGGACAATGAGCAGTTCTTC
TRBV9,-,TRBJ2-7,-,CASSESATSSYEQYF,TGTGCCAGCAGCGAGTCCGCTACTTCTTCCTACGAGCAGTACTTT
TRBV19,many,TRBJ1-5,-,CASTNKRHGQPQHF,TGTGCCAGTACGAATAAACGTCATGGGCAGCCCCAGCATTTT
TRBV9,-,TRBJ1-1,-,CASSVVEDGMNTEAFF,TGTGCCAGCAGCGTAGTAGAGGACGGCATGAACACTGAAGCTTTCTTT
TRBV19,-,TRBJ1-1,TRBD1,CASSMGTGRDTEAFF,TGTGCCAGTAGTATGGGGACAGGGAGGGACACTGAAGCTTTCTTT
TRBV6-4,-,TRBJ1-2,-,CASSDSVTGNGYTF,TGTGCCAGCAGTGACTCGGTAACAGGGAATGGCTACACCTTC
TRBV19,many,TRBJ2-5,-,CASSSRTVTTQETQYF,TGTGCCAGTAGTTCCCGGACAGTAACCACTCAAGAGACCCAGTACTTC
TRBV9,-,TRBJ1-5,-,CASSGGHTRETQHF,TGTGCCAGCAGCGGAGGCCACACCCGAGAGACCCAGCATTTT
TRBV24-1,-,TRBJ2-5,-,CAASDSTGPGETQYF,TGTGCCGCCAGTGATTCGACAGGCCCCGGAGAGACCCAGTACTTC
TRBV25-1,-,TRBJ2-7,-,CATQGFEYEQYF,TGTGCAACCCAGGGATTTGAGTACGAGCAGTACTTC
TRBV7-3,few,TRBJ2-2,-,CASSLVRGGHGELFF,TGTGCCAGCAGCTTGGTCAGGGGTGGTCACGGGGAGCTGTTTTTT
TRBV5-6,-,TRBJ2-5,TRBD1,CASSLTGVYQETQYF,TGTGCCAGCAGCCTGACAGGGGTGTACCAAGAGACCCAGTACTTC
TRBV2,-,TRBJ2-7,TRBD2,CASSVPLAGGRSYEQYF,TGTGCCAGCAGTGTACCTCTAGCGGGAGGACGATCCTACGAGCAGTACTTC
TRBV14,many,TRBJ2-7,-,CASSQDNNGGWQYF,TGTGCCAGCAGCCAAGACAATAACGGAGGATGGCAGTACTTC
TRBV5-1,many,TRBJ1-6,-,CASSLGRDSPLHF,TGCGCCAGCAGCTTGGGGAGGGATTCACCCCTCCACTTT
TRBV10-3,many,TRBJ2-7,-,CAIQGSTYEQYF,TGTGCCATCCAGGGCAGTACCTACGAGCAGTACTTC
TRBV5-1,-,TRBJ2-7,-,CASSRVEQYF,TGCGCCAGCAGCCGGGTAGAGCAGTACTTC
TRBV11-2,few,TRBJ2-2,-,CASSSIKNTGELFF,TGTGCCAGCAGCTCCATTAAAAACACCGGGGAGCTGTTTTTT
TRBV7-8,many,TRBJ2-5,-,CASSLVSRQETQYF,TGTGCCAGCAGCTTAGTGTCAAGACAAGAGACCCAGTACTTC
TRBV9,-,TRBJ1-5,-,CANRTAQGSNQPQHF,TGTGCCAACAGAACTGCGCAGGGGTCCAATCAGCCCCAGCATTTT
TRBV19,many,TRBJ2-5,TRBD2,CASSRLAAKETQYF,TGTGCCAGTAGTAGGCTAGCGGCTAAAGAGACCCAGTACTTC
TRBV10-3,many,TRBJ2-5,-,CATRAVQETQYF,TGTGCCACCAGAGCAGTGCAAGAGACCCAGTACTTC
TRBV6-7,few,TRBJ1-5,TRBD1,CASSGGTARNQPQHF,TGTGCCAGCAGTGGCGGGACAGCCCGCAATCAGCCCCAGCATTTT
TRBV12-3/TRBV12-4,-,TRBJ2-5,-,CASSLRLAKEAQYF,TGTGCCAGCAGTTTAAGGTTGGCCAAAGAGGCCCAGTACTTC
TRBV6-2/TRBV6-3,-,TRBJ1-5,-,CASSDLLPGRDQPQHF,TGTGCCAGCAGTGACCTACTTCCAGGGAGAGATCAGCCCCAGCATTTT
TRBV11-2,-,TRBJ2-6,TRBD1,CASSPGTAIEVLTF,TGTGCCAGCAGCCCTGGGACAGCTATCGAGGTCCTGACTTTC
TRBV11-2,many,TRBJ2-7,TRBD1,CASSPGQGSQYF,TGTGCCAGCAGCCCAGGACAGGGTTCCCAGTACTTC
TRBV29-1,many,TRBJ2-7,TRBD2,CSARLASSYEQYF,TGCAGCGCCCGACTAGCCAGCTCCTACGAGCAGTACTTC
TRBV6-6,many,TRBJ2-5,-,CASSYETVRETQYF,TGTGCCAGCAGTTACGAGACGGTCCGGGAGACCCAGTACTTC
TRBV6-6,many,TRBJ1-2,-,CASSYSGGDYGYTF,TGTGCCAGCAGTTACTCGGGAGGGGACTATGGCTACACCTTC
TRBV2,many,TRBJ1-4,-,CASSEASETLSSTNEKLFF,TGTGCCAGCAGTGAAGCGTCTGAGACATTGAGTTCAACTAATGAAAAACTGTTTTTT
TRBV2,-,TRBJ1-5,-,CASTLEGDQSNQPQHF,TGTGCCAGCACCCTTGAGGGGGATCAAAGCAATCAGCCCCAGCACTTT
TRBV15,-,TRBJ1-5,-,CATSRIGSGQPQHF,TGTGCCACCAGCAGAATTGGATCGGGACAGCCCCAGCATTTT
TRBV15,many,TRBJ2-7,-,CATSRGMEYEQYF,TGTGCCACCAGCAGAGGTATGGAGTACGAGCAGTACTTC
TRBV5-5,-,TRBJ2-7,TRBD2,CASSAGGPTYEQYF,TGTGCCAGCAGCGCGGGAGGGCCAACTTACGAGCAGTACTTC
TRBV19,many,TRBJ1-2,TRBD1,CASRPGQGLYGYTF,TGTGCCAGTAGGCCGGGACAGGGCCTCTATGGCTACACCTTC
TRBV7-2,-,TRBJ2-5,-,CASGLALTWQYF,TGTGCCAGCGGCTTAGCCCTGACCTGGCAGTACTTC
TRBV20-1,many,TRBJ2-2,-,CSARLGWELFF,TGCAGTGCTAGGCTGGGGTGGGAGCTGTTTTTT
TRBV25-1,-,TRBJ2-5,TRBD1,CATNQAPIQGARETQYF,TGTGCCACCAACCAGGCTCCTATACAGGGGGCCCGGGAGACCCAGTACTTC
TRBV4-3,many,TRBJ1-1,-,CASSQGTGINTEAFF,TGCGCCAGCAGCCAAGGTACCGGAATCAACACTGAAGCTTTCTTT
TRBV10-3,-,TRBJ2-7,TRBD2,CATLGLAGEQYF,TGTGCCACCCTGGGACTAGCGGGTGAGCAGTACTTC
TRBV7-9,-,TRBJ1-1,-,CASRPTGAHTEAFF,TGTGCCAGCAGGCCAACGGGGGCCCACACTGAAGCTTTCTTT
TRBV7-9,many,TRBJ2-7,-,CASSLGRRRQYF,TGTGCCAGCAGCTTAGGGCGTAGGCGGCAGTACTTC
TRBV25-1,-,TRBJ1-2,TRBD1,CASSPSSWGRALRQGAYGYTF,TGTGCCAGCAGCCCATCGTCTTGGGGCAGGGCCCTTCGACAGGGGGCCTATGGCTACACCTTC
TRBV2,once,TRBJ2-7,TRBD1,CASTDRVREQYF,TGTGCCAGCACAGACAGGGTTCGCGAGCAGTACTTC